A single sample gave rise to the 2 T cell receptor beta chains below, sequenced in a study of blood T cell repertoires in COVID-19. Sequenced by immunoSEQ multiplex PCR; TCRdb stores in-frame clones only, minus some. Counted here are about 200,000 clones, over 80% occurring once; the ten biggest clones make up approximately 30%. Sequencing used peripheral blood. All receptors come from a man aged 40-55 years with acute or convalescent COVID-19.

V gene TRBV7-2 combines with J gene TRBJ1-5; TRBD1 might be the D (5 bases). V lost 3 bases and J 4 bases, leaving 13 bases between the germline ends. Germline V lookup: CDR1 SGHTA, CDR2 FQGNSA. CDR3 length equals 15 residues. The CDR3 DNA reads TGTGCCAGCAGCTTGGCCAGGGCGCCTAATCAGCCCCAGCATTTT. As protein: CASSLARAPNQPQHF.

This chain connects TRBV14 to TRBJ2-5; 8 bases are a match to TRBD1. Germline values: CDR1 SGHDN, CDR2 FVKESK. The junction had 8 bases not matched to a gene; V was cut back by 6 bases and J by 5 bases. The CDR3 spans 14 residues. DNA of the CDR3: TGTGCCAGCAGACGGCAGGGGGCGGGGGAGACCCAGTACTTC. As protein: CASRRQGAGETQYF. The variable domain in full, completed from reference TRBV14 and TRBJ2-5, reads EAGVTQFPSHSVIEKGQTVTLRCDPISGHDNLYWYRRVMGKEIKFLLHFVKESKQDESGMPNNRFLAERTGGTYSTLKVQPAELEDSGVYFCASRRQGAGETQYFGPGTRLLVL.